Presented here are 5 T cell receptor beta chains from one specimen sequenced in a study of CD8 T cells in Susac syndrome. Random hexamers served to reverse transcribe roughly 0.5 to 1 ug RNA. TCRdb reanalysed the immunoSEQ multiplex PCR reads using MiXCR and keeps one entry per CDR3 protein. Here the sample spans about 300,000 distinct CDR3 sequences, about 89% being singletons. Sequencing was carried out using CD8+ T cells from PBMCs. The receptors shown here come from a human donor with multiple sclerosis.

The V call is TRBV6-2 or TRBV6-3, the J call TRBJ2-1; no clear D gene. V gave up 8 bases and J gave up 0 bases, with 11 bases separating them. This CDR3 has 14 residues. Per germline, CDR1 MNHEY and CDR2 SVGEGT. CDR3 residues: CASAEFSSYNEQFF. The CDR3 DNA reads TGTGCCAGCGCTGAATTTAGCTCCTACAATGAGCAGTTCTTC.

CDR3 bases: TGTGCCAGCTCATTACAGGCTATCTCCTACGAGCAGTACTTC. Translated: CASSLQAISYEQYF. The V gene is TRBV18, the J gene TRBJ2-7; TRBD1 might be the D (5 bases). The CDR3 length is 14 residues. Germline CDR1 is KGHSH and CDR2 is LQKENI. V was clipped by 5 bases and J by 0 bases, with 11 bases between them.

This chain links TRBV5-1 with TRBJ1-6; possible D gene TRBD1, 6 bases. Germline V gene lookup returns CDR1 SGHRS and CDR2 YFSETQ. The CDR3 covers 16 residues. V dropped 4 bases and J dropped 4 bases, with 15 bases sitting between them. The CDR3 loop reads CASSNGQREYNSPLHF. CDR3 nucleotides: TGCGCCAGCAGCAACGGACAGAGAGAATATAATTCACCCCTCCACTTT.

V is TRBV20-1 and J is TRBJ2-3; D could derive from TRBD1 or TRBD2 (5 bases each). The CDR3 length is 15 residues. Looked up from germline, CDR1 is DFQATT and CDR2 is SNEGSKA (reference sequence). Trimming cost V 6 bases and J 0 bases, with 16 bases left between them. The CDR3 region is CSATHGGTSTDTQYF. The CDR3 coding sequence is TGCAGTGCCACCCATGGGGGTACTAGCACAGATACGCAGTATTTT.

V is TRBV6-2 or TRBV6-3 and J is TRBJ2-1; D gene unclear. This CDR3 has 14 residues. The V end lost 0 bases, the J end lost 6 bases, and 9 bases lay between the germline ends. The germline V gene encodes CDR1 MNHEY and CDR2 SVGEGT. DNA of the CDR3: TGTGCCAGCAGTTACTCTGCCCGGGCCAATGAGCAGTTCTTC. Its protein product is CASSYSARANEQFF.